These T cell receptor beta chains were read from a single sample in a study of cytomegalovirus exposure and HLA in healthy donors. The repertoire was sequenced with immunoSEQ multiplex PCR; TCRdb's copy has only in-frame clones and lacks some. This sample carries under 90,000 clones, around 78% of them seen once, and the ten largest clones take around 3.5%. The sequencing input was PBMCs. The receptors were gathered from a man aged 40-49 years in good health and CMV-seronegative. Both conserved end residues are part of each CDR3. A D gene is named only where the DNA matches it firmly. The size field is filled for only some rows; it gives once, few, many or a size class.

CASSARTGVNYGYTF TGTGCCAGTAGTGCCCGGACAGGGGTTAACTATGGCTACACCTTC TRBV19 TRBD1 . TRBJ1-2
CASSGQGFYNEQFF TGTGCCAGCAGCGGACAGGGATTTTACAATGAGCAGTTCTTC TRBV25-1 TRBD1 once TRBJ2-1
CASSVGQGATGELFF TGTGCCAGCAGCGTAGGACAGGGGGCCACCGGGGAGCTGTTTTTT TRBV9 TRBD1 . TRBJ2-2
CASSSLPGQDTDTQYF TGTGCCAGCAGCTCCTTACCCGGACAGGACACAGATACGCAGTATTTT TRBV5-6 TRBD1 . TRBJ2-3
CASSPPGKVGYTF TGTGCCAGTTCCCCCCCAGGGAAAGTGGGCTACACCTTC TRBV6-5 . . TRBJ1-2
CASSSSGTGTSEQYF TGTGCCAGCAGCTCTTCCGGGACAGGGACTAGCGAGCAGTACTTC TRBV11-2 . . TRBJ2-7
CASSQESGTLNQPQHF TGCGCCAGCAGCCAAGAATCCGGGACACTAAATCAGCCCCAGCATTTT TRBV4-3 . . TRBJ1-5
CASSLSETGNTIYF TGTGCCAGCAGCTTGTCGGAGACTGGAAACACCATATATTTT TRBV5-5 . . TRBJ1-3
CASSLQGNTQYF TGTGCCAGCAGTCTCCAGGGGAATACGCAGTATTTT TRBV27 . once TRBJ2-3
CAWSVRVLLAGGYTF TGTGCCTGGAGTGTACGGGTTCTGCTGGCTGGCGGCTACACCTTC TRBV30 . . TRBJ1-2
CASGRVQGDADTQYF TGTGCCAGTGGGAGAGTACAGGGGGACGCAGATACGCAGTATTTT TRBV19 TRBD1 . TRBJ2-3
CAWMRGLATDTQYF TGTGCCTGGATGAGAGGACTAGCCACAGATACGCAGTATTTT TRBV30 TRBD2 . TRBJ2-3
CSILGQGRNNEQFF TGCAGCATTCTCGGACAGGGGCGTAACAATGAGCAGTTCTTC TRBV29-1 TRBD1 . TRBJ2-1
CASTPVLNSPLHF TGTGCCAGTACCCCGGTTTTAAATTCACCCCTCCACTTT TRBV28 . few TRBJ1-6
CASSYSDRAQPQHF TGTGCCAGCAGTTACTCAGACAGGGCTCAGCCCCAGCATTTT TRBV6-5 TRBD1 few TRBJ1-5
CASKAGTQINQPQHF TGTGCCAGTAAAGCTGGGACACAGATTAATCAGCCCCAGCATTTT TRBV19 . . TRBJ1-5
CSSSQDSSGQPQHF TGTTCCAGCAGCCAAGACAGCTCGGGTCAGCCCCAGCATTTT TRBV7-9 . . TRBJ1-5
CASSLDQGGGYTF TGTGCCAGCAGCTTAGATCAGGGTGGCGGCTACACCTTC TRBV11-2 . . TRBJ1-2
CASSFFLFSGNTIYF TGTGCCAGCAGCTTCTTTCTCTTCTCTGGAAACACCATATATTTT TRBV5-6 . . TRBJ1-3
CASRAGTPGQPQHF TGTGCCAGCAGAGCTGGGACACCGGGTCAGCCCCAGCATTTT TRBV27 . . TRBJ1-5
CASRLQQGLDTEAFF TGTGCCAGCAGGTTGCAACAGGGGTTGGACACTGAAGCTTTCTTT TRBV5-4 TRBD1 . TRBJ1-1
CASSPGQGYGYTF TGTGCCAGCAGTCCGGGACAGGGCTATGGCTACACCTTC TRBV28 TRBD1 . TRBJ1-2
CASRTGGSSGSPLHF TGTGCCAGCAGAACAGGGGGTTCCTCCGGTTCACCCCTCCACTTT TRBV28 TRBD1 . TRBJ1-6
CASSIIWDNYEQYF TGTGCCAGTAGTATTATCTGGGACAACTACGAGCAGTACTTC TRBV19 . . TRBJ2-7
CASVQGGGTEAFF TGCGCCAGCGTACAAGGGGGCGGCACTGAAGCTTTCTTT TRBV10-2 TRBD1 few TRBJ1-1
CASSLRDTEAFF TGTGCCAGCAGTTTACGCGACACTGAAGCTTTCTTT TRBV25-1 . once TRBJ1-1
CASGFMSGEEKLFF TGTGCTAGTGGTTTTATGTCAGGGGAGGAAAAACTGTTTTTT TRBV12-5 . few TRBJ1-4
CASSIGTAGNQPQHF TGTGCCAGTAGTATCGGGACAGCGGGCAATCAGCCCCAGCATTTT TRBV19 TRBD1 few TRBJ1-5
CASGGSYEQYF TGTGCCAGCGGGGGCTCCTACGAGCAGTACTTC TRBV28 . . TRBJ2-7
CASRAPSASGITDTQYF TGTGCCAGTAGAGCCCCTTCGGCTAGCGGGATCACAGATACGCAGTATTTT TRBV19 TRBD2 few TRBJ2-3
CASSQHTGTGANVLTF TGCGCCAGCAGCCAGCACACCGGGACAGGGGCCAACGTCCTGACTTTC TRBV4-3 . . TRBJ2-6
CASSLSLAGVEYQETQYF TGCGCCAGCAGCTTGAGCCTAGCGGGGGTTGAGTACCAAGAGACCCAGTACTTC TRBV5-1 TRBD2 . TRBJ2-5
CAWSTGESYYGYTF TGTGCCTGGAGTACAGGGGAGTCCTACTATGGCTACACCTTC TRBV30 TRBD1 . TRBJ1-2
CASSEGTGFQPQHF TGTGCCAGCAGTGAAGGGACAGGGTTCCAGCCCCAGCATTTT TRBV6-1 TRBD1 . TRBJ1-5
CARDRGQGSYEQYF TGTGCCAGGGACAGAGGACAGGGGTCCTACGAGCAGTACTTC TRBV2 TRBD1 once TRBJ2-7
CAWTSGGLYEQYF TGTGCCTGGACTAGCGGGGGGCTATACGAGCAGTACTTC TRBV30 TRBD2 . TRBJ2-7
CASSFKRGGVGTDTQYF TGCGCCAGCAGCTTTAAGCGGGGGGGCGTTGGCACAGATACGCAGTATTTT TRBV5-1 TRBD2 once TRBJ2-3
CASSPRTMNTEAFF TGTGCCAGCAGCCCAAGGACAATGAACACTGAAGCTTTCTTT TRBV5-4 . few TRBJ1-1
CASSLRANGGITDTQYF TGTGCCAGCAGTTTAAGGGCGAATGGGGGGATCACAGATACGCAGTATTTT TRBV27 . . TRBJ2-3
CSARKSTEAFF TGCAGTGCTAGAAAGAGTACTGAAGCTTTCTTT TRBV20-1 . few TRBJ1-1
CASSLGQPEAFF TGTGCCAGCAGCCTCGGACAGCCTGAAGCTTTCTTT TRBV5-6 . . TRBJ1-1
CASSFAGTGENIQYF TGTGCCAGCAGTTTCGCGGGGACAGGGGAAAACATTCAGTACTTC TRBV27 TRBD1 . TRBJ2-4
CASSPRFGGTNTGELFF TGCGCCAGCAGCCCCCGATTTGGGGGCACGAACACCGGGGAGCTGTTTTTT TRBV4-3 . . TRBJ2-2
CASSLTGTGSEKLFF TGCGCCAGCAGCCTAACCGGGACAGGGAGTGAAAAACTGTTTTTT TRBV5-1 TRBD1 . TRBJ1-4
CASSRLQGSYEQYF TGTGCCAGCTCACGACTACAGGGATCCTACGAGCAGTACTTC TRBV18 . . TRBJ2-7
CASSLGTGDIYGYTF TGTGCCAGCAGCTTAGGGACAGGGGATATCTATGGCTACACCTTC TRBV7-6 TRBD1 . TRBJ1-2
CASSSEVGNTEAFF TGTGCCAGCAGCTCAGAGGTCGGGAACACTGAAGCTTTCTTT TRBV7-9 . . TRBJ1-1
CASRSLQETQYF TGTGCCAGCAGGTCCCTTCAAGAGACCCAGTACTTC TRBV27 . . TRBJ2-5